The 21 T cell receptor beta chains given below trace back to one sample, sequenced in a study of blood T cell repertoires in COVID-19 (dated by TCRdb to about 2020). The library was generated by the immunoSEQ multiplex PCR assay. This is the immuneACCESS table as TCRdb keeps it, with only in-frame sequences that have V and J called. A part of the clones is gone; compared with another copy, unresolved V genes explain less than half, and the rest is unexplained. This sample has about 98,000 clones in its table, and about 87% of those were observed once. The top ten constitute over 2.5% of the sample. Sequenced material: peripheral blood. The receptors were sampled from a man between 50 and 59 years old with active or convalescent COVID-19.

This clone appeared a few times. The chain employs TRBV28 and TRBJ1-1; D gene ambiguous. CDR1 is MDHEN, CDR2 SYDVKM, per germline. Trimming stripped 3 bases from V and 8 bases from J, with 16 bases between. The CDR3 is made up of 14 amino acids. In nucleotides, the CDR3 is TGTGCCAGCAGTTTCGGAGGAGGCGCGCGAGAAGCTTTCTTT. Its protein product is CASSFGGGAREAFF.

The V gene is TRBV5-1, the J gene TRBJ1-4; TRBD1 matches at 7 bases. This CDR3 has 15 residues. The V and J ends lost 0 bases and 5 bases, in that order; junction bases with no gene match: 4. Germline CDR1 and CDR2: SGHRS and YFSETQ. The DNA of the CDR3 is TGCGCCAGCAGCTTGGGGGGACAGACAAATGAAAAACTGTTTTTT. It yields the protein CASSLGGQTNEKLFF.

This clone was seen only once. The V and J genes are TRBV10-3 and TRBJ2-3; D is ambiguous. Germline lookup yields CDR1 ENHRY and CDR2 SYGVKD. CDR3 length: 13 amino acids. V shed 8 bases and J shed 2 bases, with 11 bases lying between them. The CDR3 DNA is TGTGCCATCGCGGAGTCAGACACAGATACGCAGTATTTT. Translated: CAIAESDTDTQYF.

This clone occurred once. V usage is TRBV29-1 and J usage is TRBJ2-5; the match to TRBD1 covers 10 bases. This CDR3 comprises 12 residues. Losses at the gene ends were 7 bases for V and 4 bases for J; bases not matched to a gene: 3. CDR1 is SQVTM, CDR2 ANQGSEA, per germline. CDR3 sequence reads: CSAGQGVETQYF. The CDR3 DNA follows: TGCAGCGCTGGACAGGGGGTAGAGACCCAGTACTTC.

CDR3 residues: CASSLLQGDPNTEAFF. Written as DNA, the CDR3 is TGTGCCAGCAGCTTATTGCAGGGGGATCCGAACACTGAAGCTTTCTTT. This chain links TRBV11-3 with TRBJ1-1; 7 bases line up with TRBD1. The length of the CDR3 is 16 residues. Germline assignment: CDR1 SGHNT and CDR2 YENEEA. V lost 2 bases, J lost 1 base, and 7 bases stayed unmatched.

V gene TRBV24-1 combines with J gene TRBJ1-2; tentatively, D is TRBD1 (6 bases). Trimming took off 4 bases at V and 1 base at J, with 9 bases between the two ends. Germline V gene data show CDR1 as KGHDR and CDR2 as SFDVKD. The CDR3 contains 14 residues. The CDR3 protein is CATSDPRGNYGYTF. Written as DNA, the CDR3 is TGTGCCACCAGTGACCCCAGGGGTAACTATGGCTACACCTTC.

The chain joins TRBV6-2 or TRBV6-3 to TRBJ1-2, with 7 positions matching TRBD1. The germline CDR1 and CDR2 sequences are MNHEY and SVGEGT. Trimming removed 4 bases from V and 5 bases from J; junction bases left unmatched: 4. This CDR3 is built from 13 residues. CDR3 residues: CASSFDRDYGYTF. The CDR3 DNA follows: TGTGCCAGCAGTTTTGACAGGGATTATGGCTACACCTTC.

The CDR3 DNA is TGTGCCAGCAGCCAAGACTGGCAGGAACTAGCCAAAAACATTCAGTACTTC. Its translation is CASSQDWQELAKNIQYF. The chain uses TRBV3-1 (or the pseudogene TRBV3-2) and TRBJ2-4; no definite D call. The length of the CDR3 is 17 residues. Germline CDR1 is LGHDT and CDR2 is YNNKEL (reference sequence). The V end was cut by 0 bases, the J end by 0 bases, with 12 bases between.

The chain has TRBV10-2 and TRBJ2-1; no reliable D call. The length of the CDR3 is 16 residues. Deletions cut 6 bases from V and 8 bases from J, with 23 bases between. CDR1 and CDR2 from the germline V gene are WSHSY and SAAADI. This CDR3 is CASRETGSPKTHEQFF. The CDR3 DNA follows: TGCGCCAGCAGGGAGACCGGGTCACCTAAGACCCATGAGCAGTTCTTC.

The V call is TRBV7-9, the J call TRBJ1-2; the D gene is possibly TRBD1 (5 bases). V lost 3 bases and J 8 bases, leaving 13 bases between the germline ends. The CDR3 runs 13 residues. Per germline, CDR1 SEHNR and CDR2 FQNEAQ (reference sequence). DNA for the CDR3: TGTGCCAGCAGCTTGCAGGGTGATAGGGGCTACACCTTC. Translated: CASSLQGDRGYTF.

This clone was counted a single time. The rearrangement links TRBV18 to TRBJ1-2; 9 nucleotides agree with TRBD1. Germline loops: CDR1 KGHSH, CDR2 LQKENI. CDR3 length equals 14 residues. The V segment lost 0 bases and the J segment 8 bases; nucleotides outside the gene matches: 4. DNA for the CDR3: TGTGCCAGCTCACCACCTCGGACAGGGGAGGGCTACACCTTC. Its protein is CASSPPRTGEGYTF.

The chain carries TRBV12-3 or TRBV12-4 and TRBJ2-5, with 8 bases fitting TRBD1. This CDR3 spans 13 amino acids. The V segment lost 6 bases and the J segment 5 bases; nucleotides outside the gene matches: 5. The CDR3 nucleotides are TGTGCCAGCAGACAGGGGGTTGAGGAGACCCAGTACTTC. Residues: CASRQGVEETQYF.

The rearrangement links TRBV7-9 to TRBJ1-6; no definite D call. The CDR3 totals 16 residues. The germline V and J ends were trimmed by 0 bases and 7 bases, with 13 bases remaining between them. Germline V gene data show CDR1 as SEHNR and CDR2 as FQNEAQ (reference sequence). The CDR3 sequence: CASSLAAGPSNSPLHF. CDR3 bases: TGTGCCAGCAGCTTAGCGGCTGGGCCGTCGAATTCACCCCTCCACTTT.

This clone has only one observation. The chain carries TRBV30 and TRBJ2-7; 9 nucleotides agree with TRBD2. The V gene's germline CDR1 is GTSNPN and CDR2 SVGIG (reference sequence). This CDR3 is built from 15 residues. The junction had 13 bases not matched to a gene; V was cut back by 4 bases and J by 6 bases. The chain's CDR3 is CAWKALRGGVGEQYF. The CDR3 coding sequence is TGTGCCTGGAAGGCCCTGCGGGGGGGCGTGGGCGAGCAGTACTTC.

The chain links TRBV6-2 or TRBV6-3 to TRBJ1-4; maybe TRBD1 (5 bases). CDR3 length: 15 residues. V shed 1 base and J shed 6 bases, with 12 bases lying between them. Germline assignment: CDR1 MNHEY and CDR2 SVGEGT. CDR3 bases: TGTGCCAGCAGTTACTACGACAGACCCCATGAAAAACTGTTTTTT. The encoded protein is CASSYYDRPHEKLFF.

The V and J genes are TRBV9 and TRBJ1-5; 7 bases agree with TRBD1. The CDR3 covers 14 residues. Trimming at V came to 3 bases and at J to 4 bases, leaving 4 bases not matched to a gene. Germline loops: CDR1 SGDLS, CDR2 YYNGEE. The chain's CDR3 is CASSAGTENQPQHF. The CDR3 nucleotides are TGTGCCAGCAGCGCCGGGACAGAGAATCAGCCCCAGCATTTT. The whole variable domain, remainder taken from reference TRBV9 and TRBJ1-5, is DSGVTQTPKHLITATGQRVTLRCSPRSGDLSVYWYQQSLDQGLQFLIQYYNGEERAKGNILERFSAQQFPDLHSELNLSSLELGDSALYFCASSAGTENQPQHFGDGTRLSIL.

V usage is TRBV9 and J usage is TRBJ2-5; D is possibly TRBD1 (6 bases). The CDR3 runs to 15 residues. V was shortened by 3 bases and J by 5 bases, with 17 bases between the two germline ends. Germline V gene lookup returns CDR1 SGDLS and CDR2 YYNGEE. The CDR3 DNA reads TGTGCCAGCAGCGGTCCCCTACAGGGAGCCGAGACCCAGTACTTC. Its protein is CASSGPLQGAETQYF.

The rearrangement uses TRBV6-1 and TRBJ2-1; D perhaps matches TRBD1 (6 bases). The germline CDR1 and CDR2 sequences are MNHNS and SASEGT. Trimming took off 1 base at V and 9 bases at J, with 7 bases between the two ends. CDR3 size: 12 residues. CDR3 in amino acids: CASSEVQGEQFF. CDR3 in DNA: TGTGCCAGCAGTGAAGTACAGGGTGAGCAGTTCTTC.

This sequence joins TRBV7-8 and TRBJ2-5; D remains unclear. Trimming shortened V by 2 bases and J by 1 base, and 5 bases separated the two germline ends. CDR1 is SGHVS and CDR2 is FQNEAQ in the germline V gene. CDR3 size: 13 residues. The CDR3 sequence is CASSLSIQETQYF. CDR3 DNA sequence: TGTGCCAGCAGCTTAAGCATCCAAGAGACCCAGTACTTC.

The genes are TRBV6-5 and TRBJ2-3; tentative D call: TRBD1 (6 bases). Per germline, CDR1 MNHEY and CDR2 SVGAGI. V gave up 2 bases and J gave up 1 base, with 13 bases separating them. The CDR3 sequence is 16 residues long. Here the CDR3 reads CASSYTGYRGTDTQYF. CDR3 in DNA: TGTGCCAGCAGTTACACAGGGTATAGGGGCACAGATACGCAGTATTTT.

This clone was seen just once. V usage is TRBV4-2 and J usage is TRBJ2-2, with D possibly TRBD2 on 5 matching bases. V lost 0 bases and J 7 bases, leaving 9 bases between the germline ends. Germline assignment: CDR1 LGHNA and CDR2 YNFKEQ. There are 14 residues in the CDR3. The CDR3 sequence is CASSQDRGNGELFF. The CDR3 DNA reads as TGTGCCAGCAGCCAAGATCGGGGAAACGGGGAGCTGTTTTTT.